Below, 32 T cell receptor beta chains from the same sample are listed, as sequenced in a study of neurological immune-mediated disorders. Regarding time point: longitudinal time-point 1 (baseline). TCRdb redid the calling of the 5' RACE reads with MiXCR, one entry per CDR3 protein. The profile covers about 49,000 distinct CDR3 sequences, with less than 12% appearing a single time and 1.5% to 2% taken by the ten largest. Sequenced: PBMCs. All receptors derive from a middle-aged woman in good health.

In its sample, this clonotype was seen many times. The chain joins TRBV18 to TRBJ2-3; D is undetermined. CDR1 and CDR2 from the germline V gene are KGHSH and LQKENI. The CDR3 length is 12 residues. The V end lost 3 bases, the J end lost 2 bases, and 3 bases lay between the germline ends. The CDR3 here is CASSPSTDTQYF. The DNA of the CDR3 is TGTGCCAGCTCACCCTCCACAGATACGCAGTATTTT.

This clonotype was seen many times. J is TRBJ1-6 and V is TRBV10-3; D not resolved. Germline CDR1 reads ENHRY; CDR2 reads SYGVKD. The CDR3 spans 17 residues. Trimming stripped 0 bases from V and 10 bases from J, with 19 bases between. The CDR3: CAISESSDLRRGSPLHF. CDR3 coding DNA: TGTGCCATCAGTGAGTCTTCAGACCTCCGGCGCGGGTCACCCCTCCACTTT.

This clonotype was recorded at least ten times. The chain uses TRBV4-2 and TRBJ2-1; 11 bases map to TRBD2. Germline V lookup: CDR1 LGHNA, CDR2 YNFKEQ. V trimming: 0 bases; J trimming: 7 bases; junction bases outside the gene matches: 8. This CDR3 has 17 amino acids. CDR3 nucleotide sequence: TGTGCCAGCAGCCAAGATGGGGTAGCGGGGGGGCTTAATGAGCAGTTCTTC. Translation gives CASSQDGVAGGLNEQFF.

This clonotype was recorded at least ten times. The chain employs TRBV5-1 and TRBJ2-5, with D possibly matching TRBD2 (6 bases). The CDR3 has 14 amino acids. Germline values: CDR1 SGHRS, CDR2 YFSETQ. V shed 3 bases and J shed 2 bases, with 11 bases lying between them. CDR3 protein: CASSSGDWQETQYF. The CDR3 DNA reads as TGCGCCAGCAGCTCGGGGGACTGGCAAGAGACCCAGTACTTC.

There are many counts of this clonotype. The chain has TRBV27 and TRBJ1-2; tentative D call: TRBD1 (6 bases). This CDR3 contains 13 residues. The germline V gene encodes CDR1 MNHEY and CDR2 SMNVEV (reference sequence). Trimming took off 3 bases at V and 6 bases at J, with 11 bases between the two ends. CDR3 DNA sequence: TGTGCCAGCAGTTTCTCAGGACAGCATGGCTACACCTTC. Its translation is CASSFSGQHGYTF.

This clonotype occurred many times. The CDR3 protein is CASTLRPEAPEAFF. As DNA, the CDR3 is TGTGCCAGCACTCTCCGGCCGGAGGCCCCTGAAGCTTTCTTT. This rearrangement joins TRBV5-5 to TRBJ1-1; no clear D gene. CDR3 length: 14 residues. Between the trimmed V and J ends, which lost 6 bases and 6 bases, there was a span of 18 bases. CDR1 and CDR2 from the germline V gene are SGHKS and YYEKEE (reference sequence).

Ten or more counts support this clonotype. The chain employs TRBV7-9 and TRBJ1-2; D call uncertain. V lost 5 bases to trimming and J lost 5 bases, with 12 bases between them. The CDR3 loop spans 13 amino acids. Germline CDR1 SEHNR, CDR2 FQNEAQ (reference sequence). CDR3 DNA: TGTGCCAGCAGCGGAGCGACGGATTATGGCTACACCTTC. This translates into CASSGATDYGYTF.

At least ten counts were recorded for this clonotype. The V gene is TRBV29-1, the J gene TRBJ1-5, with D possibly matching TRBD1 (6 bases). The CDR3 extends over 14 amino acids. The germline V and J ends were trimmed by 6 bases and 3 bases, with 15 bases remaining between them. Looked up from germline, CDR1 is SQVTM and CDR2 is ANQGSEA. The CDR3 DNA reads TGCAGCGTATCGGACAGTGCGATCAATCAGCCCCAGCATTTT. It translates to CSVSDSAINQPQHF.

This clonotype was counted many times. The CDR3 is CASSLTGTGSYEQYF. The CDR3 bases are TGTGCCAGCAGTCTGACCGGGACAGGGTCCTACGAGCAGTACTTC. The chain carries TRBV27 and TRBJ2-7, with 9 bases that match TRBD1. There are 15 residues in the CDR3. Germline loops: CDR1 MNHEY, CDR2 SMNVEV (reference sequence). V dropped 5 bases and J dropped 1; count of bases not matched to a gene: 6.

This clonotype was seen ten or more times. V and J are TRBV4-3 and TRBJ2-7; 7 positions agree with TRBD1. The CDR3 runs 16 residues. Trimming cost V 0 bases and J 0 bases; bases outside gene matches: 5. Germline loops: CDR1 LGHNA, CDR2 YSLEER. CDR3 DNA sequence: TGCGCCAGCAGCCAAGACGGGACAGCGTACTCCTACGAGCAGTACTTC. Its translation: CASSQDGTAYSYEQYF.

This clonotype was seen ten or more times. This sequence joins TRBV27 and TRBJ1-4, with no clear D. Trimming removed 0 bases at V and 12 bases at J, with 11 bases between. CDR3 length: 13 residues. Germline V lookup: CDR1 MNHEY, CDR2 SMNVEV (reference sequence). The CDR3 bases are TGTGCCAGCAGTTTATCAGGAGCAGAGGAACTGTTTTTT. Translated: CASSLSGAEELFF.

J is TRBJ2-1 and V is TRBV6-5; 8 bases align to TRBD1. Germline V gene sequence: CDR1 MNHEY, CDR2 SVGAGI. The CDR3 is 16 amino acids. Germline trimming cut 2 bases from V and 4 bases from J; bases unmatched to any gene: 7. The CDR3 nucleotides read TGTGCCAGCAGTTACGGTACGGGACAGGTATACAATGAGCAGTTCTTC. Translating gives CASSYGTGQVYNEQFF.

This clonotype was counted many times. This chain joins TRBV7-9 and TRBJ1-1, with D perhaps matching TRBD1 (5 bases). This CDR3 contains 13 residues. V lost 1 base, J lost 7 bases, and 10 bases lay in between. Germline lookup yields CDR1 SEHNR and CDR2 FQNEAQ (reference sequence). The CDR3 nucleotides read TGTGCCAGCAGCTTAGGTGGGGGGAATGAAGCTTTCTTT. Protein sequence: CASSLGGGNEAFF. Drawing the rest from reference TRBV7-9 and TRBJ1-1, the complete variable domain is DTGVSQNPRHKITKRGQNVTFRCDPISEHNRLYWYRQTLGQGPEFLTYFQNEAQLEKSRLLSDRFSAERPKGSFSTLEIQRTEQGDSAMYLCASSLGGGNEAFFGQGTRLTVV.

This clonotype came up many times. The rearrangement links TRBV10-3 to TRBJ2-7; 10 bases are a match to TRBD2. With 9 bases clipped from V and 3 bases from J, the junction kept 5 bases outside the gene matches. The germline gives CDR1 ENHRY, CDR2 SYGVKD. The CDR3 consists of 13 residues. The CDR3 here is CAIRTSGVYEQYF. CDR3 sequence (DNA): TGTGCCATTCGGACTAGCGGAGTCTACGAGCAGTACTTC.

The chain combines TRBV29-1 with TRBJ2-3, with D maybe TRBD2 (6 bases). The germline V gene encodes CDR1 SQVTM and CDR2 ANQGSEA. Deletions cut 4 bases from V and 2 bases from J, with 10 bases between. This CDR3 contains 13 residues. CDR3 bases: TGCAGCGTTGCTGGGACTGTCACAGATACGCAGTATTTT. Translating gives CSVAGTVTDTQYF.

In its sample, this clonotype was seen many times. This chain uses TRBV20-1 with TRBJ2-7; 9 nucleotides align to TRBD2. Germline CDR1 DFQATT, CDR2 SNEGSKA (reference sequence). The ends lost 0 bases at V and 3 bases at J; junction bases unmatched: 6. This CDR3 has 15 amino acids. The CDR3 region has the DNA TGCAGTGCTAGAGATAGGCTAGCGGGAATCTACGAGCAGTACTTC. Protein: CSARDRLAGIYEQYF.

This clonotype was observed at least ten times. The chain couples TRBV7-2 to TRBJ2-2; tentative D call: TRBD1 (7 bases). Trimming shortened V by 7 bases and J by 4 bases, and 19 bases separated the two germline ends. The germline V gene has CDR1 SGHTA and CDR2 FQGNSA. The CDR3 covers 16 residues. CDR3 DNA: TGTGCCAGCACCTTTCTCCCAGGGGGAGGCACCGGGGAGCTGTTTTTT. Its translation is CASTFLPGGGTGELFF.

This clonotype was recorded at least ten times. The J gene is TRBJ1-2, the V gene TRBV24-1; D is possibly TRBD1 (5 bases). This CDR3 region has 13 residues. With 1 base removed from V and 5 bases from J, the gap between germline ends came to 7 bases. The germline V gene encodes CDR1 KGHDR and CDR2 SFDVKD. In DNA, the CDR3 is TGTGCCACCAGTGATTTTAAGGGGTATGGCTACACCTTC. Amino acids: CATSDFKGYGYTF.

This clonotype was recorded many times. This chain joins TRBV7-3 and TRBJ2-1; 9 bases fit TRBD2. CDR3 size: 16 residues. Per the germline V gene, CDR1 is SGHTA and CDR2 is FQGTGA. The ends lost 10 bases at V and 6 bases at J; junction bases unmatched: 16. The CDR3 loop reads CATQPRAGGPSNEQFF. CDR3 DNA: TGTGCCACCCAACCCAGGGCGGGGGGGCCTAGCAATGAGCAGTTCTTC.

This clonotype was recorded many times. The J gene is TRBJ1-1, the V gene TRBV6-6; D is undetermined. V was cut by 3 bases and J by 4 bases, with 12 bases left in between. This CDR3 spans 14 amino acids. Germline-derived CDR1 and CDR2 are MNHNY and SVGAGI (reference sequence). CDR3 protein: CASSYFGVGTEAFF. CDR3 nucleotide sequence: TGTGCCAGCAGTTATTTCGGGGTGGGCACTGAAGCTTTCTTT.

The chain recombines TRBV6-1 with TRBJ1-5; TRBD1 aligns across 7 bases. Germline lookup yields CDR1 MNHNS and CDR2 SASEGT. The CDR3 runs 13 residues. J lost 5 bases, V lost 10 bases, and 8 bases had no gene match. As DNA, the CDR3 is TGTGCCATCAAATATCAGGGGGATCAGCCCCAGCATTTT. This gives the protein CAIKYQGDQPQHF.

In its sample, this clonotype was seen many times. The V gene is TRBV5-1, the J gene TRBJ2-5; D may be TRBD1 (6 bases). In germline, CDR1 is SGHRS, CDR2 YFSETQ. The CDR3 has 15 residues. Trimming shortened V by 0 bases and J by 5 bases, and 14 bases separated the two germline ends. Here the CDR3 reads CASSLGEGQGETQYF. CDR3 coding DNA: TGCGCCAGCAGCTTGGGTGAGGGCCAGGGGGAGACCCAGTACTTC.

This clonotype was seen ten or more times. The chain recombines TRBV16 with TRBJ1-1; no clear D. CDR1 is KGHSY, CDR2 FQNENV, per germline. This CDR3 is built from 13 residues. Trimming pared 2 bases from V and 6 bases from J, leaving 10 bases between. The chain's CDR3 is CASSQASGSEAFF. The CDR3 DNA follows: TGTGCCAGCAGCCAAGCTTCGGGTTCTGAAGCTTTCTTT.

This clonotype was seen many times. The chain joins TRBV4-1 to TRBJ1-5; possible D gene TRBD1, 6 bases. Germline-derived CDR1 and CDR2 are MGHRA and YSYEKL. The CDR3 is 16 amino acids. Between the trimmed V and J ends, which lost 3 bases and 5 bases, there was a span of 17 bases. CDR3 nucleotide sequence: TGCGCCAGCAGCCAGGGCCCCGGCAGGGGAGATCAGCCCCAGCATTTT. This sequence encodes CASSQGPGRGDQPQHF.

This chain joins TRBV3-1 and TRBJ1-2; perhaps TRBD1 as D (5 bases). There are 13 residues in the CDR3. The V gene's germline CDR1 is LGHDT and CDR2 YNNKEL (reference sequence). Trimming stripped 5 bases from V and 8 bases from J, with 15 bases between. CDR3 residues: CASSYEGQGGYTF. In DNA form, the CDR3 reads TGTGCCAGCAGCTACGAGGGCCAGGGAGGCTACACCTTC. The whole variable domain, remainder taken from reference TRBV3-1 and TRBJ1-2, is DTAVSQTPKYLVTQMGNDKSIKCEQNLGHDTMYWYKQDSKKFLKIMFSYNNKELIINETVPNRFSPKSPDKAHLNLHINSLELGDSAVYFCASSYEGQGGYTFGSGTRLTVV.

The table lists this clonotype with many counts. CDR3 in amino acids: CSAGTAAYEQYF. CDR3 bases: TGCAGCGCAGGGACAGCAGCCTACGAGCAGTACTTC. This chain joins TRBV29-1 and TRBJ2-7; 7 nucleotides agree with TRBD1. CDR3 size: 12 residues. Per germline, CDR1 SQVTM and CDR2 ANQGSEA. J lost 2 bases, V lost 7 bases, and 5 bases had no gene match.

The V call is TRBV20-1, the J call TRBJ2-7; D gene unclear. Germline V gene lookup returns CDR1 DFQATT and CDR2 SNEGSKA (reference sequence). Trimming stripped 6 bases from V and 0 bases from J, with 18 bases between. The CDR3 extends over 15 amino acids. The CDR3 spells CSAVNPWESSYEQYF. The CDR3 coding sequence is TGCAGTGCCGTCAATCCATGGGAAAGCTCCTACGAGCAGTACTTC.

This clonotype was seen repeatedly, ten times or more. J is TRBJ2-1 and V is TRBV5-1, with D perhaps TRBD1 (5 bases). Germline assignment: CDR1 SGHRS and CDR2 YFSETQ. Trimming left V 1 base short and J 4 bases short, with 12 bases between. This CDR3 contains 15 residues. CDR3 amino acids: CASSLFLGPYNEQFF. CDR3 DNA sequence: TGCGCCAGCAGCTTGTTCCTGGGGCCGTACAATGAGCAGTTCTTC.

This clonotype was seen at least ten times. The genes are TRBV5-1 and TRBJ2-7; TRBD2 matches at 13 bases. J was trimmed by 2 bases and V by 2 bases; bases with no gene match: 1. CDR1 and CDR2 (germline): SGHRS, YFSETQ. The length of the CDR3 is 15 residues. CDR3 sequence: CASSFGLAGAYEQYF. For the CDR3, the DNA is TGCGCCAGCAGCTTCGGACTAGCGGGGGCCTACGAGCAGTACTTC.

The chain has TRBV5-1 and TRBJ1-4; D unresolved. The germline CDR1 and CDR2 sequences are SGHRS and YFSETQ. The CDR3 consists of 12 residues. V gave up 2 bases and J gave up 7 bases, with 6 bases separating them. CDR3 sequence: CASSFPGEKLFF. The CDR3 nucleotides are TGCGCCAGCAGCTTTCCCGGTGAAAAACTGTTTTTT.

This clonotype was counted ten times or more. CDR3 coding DNA: TGCAGTGCTCGCGAGGACAGGGAGGGGAATGGCTACACCTTC. Encoded protein: CSAREDREGNGYTF. The chain uses TRBV20-1 and TRBJ1-2, with TRBD1 matching 8 bases. CDR1 is DFQATT and CDR2 is SNEGSKA in the germline V gene (reference sequence). Trimming cost V 5 bases and J 6 bases; bases outside gene matches: 11. The CDR3 has 14 residues.

This clonotype was detected many times. Here the CDR3 reads CASSRPNTEAFF. Written as DNA, the CDR3 is TGTGCCAGCAGCCGGCCGAACACTGAAGCTTTCTTT. V gene TRBV5-6 combines with J gene TRBJ1-1; D is ambiguous. The V and J ends lost 4 bases and 1 base respectively, with 5 bases between them. Germline CDR1 SGHDT, CDR2 YYEEEE. CDR3 length: 12 amino acids.